These 28 T cell receptor beta chains originate from one sample sequenced in a study of early T cells in non-severe SARS-CoV-2 infection. A single record per CDR3 protein comes from TCRdb applying MiXCR to the 5' RACE reads. The top ten clones hold about 5% of a sample with approximately 66,000 distinct CDR3 sequences, approximately 13% of them seen once. The sequencing sample was made of whole blood. The receptors originated from an adult who was a healthcare worker with PCR-confirmed SARS-CoV-2 infection or an uninfected control (not recorded which).

There are many counts of this clonotype. The chain is built from TRBV2 and TRBJ2-1; no clear D. Deletions cut 8 bases from V and 4 bases from J, with 9 bases between. The CDR3 runs to 12 residues. Germline V lookup: CDR1 SNHLY, CDR2 FYNNEI. CDR3 residues: CASAEPYNEQFF. The CDR3 nucleotides are TGTGCCAGCGCGGAGCCATACAATGAGCAGTTCTTC.

This clonotype was found many times. J is TRBJ2-2 and V is TRBV9; D possibly corresponds to TRBD2 (6 bases). V gave up 0 bases and J gave up 5 bases, with 14 bases separating them. The CDR3 totals 16 residues. Germline CDR1 and CDR2: SGDLS and YYNGEE. Written as DNA, the CDR3 is TGTGCCAGCAGCGTAGGGGGAAGCGGGTTAACCGGGGAGCTGTTTTTT. It yields the protein CASSVGGSGLTGELFF.

This clonotype was seen many times. This chain uses TRBV7-6 with TRBJ2-1; D remains ambiguous. CDR1 is SGHVS, CDR2 FNYEAQ, per germline. The CDR3 runs to 14 residues. V lost 0 bases and J lost 9, with 12 bases in between. In nucleotides, the CDR3 is TGTGCCAGCAGCTTAGCGTTTAGTTCCGGTGAGCAGTTCTTC. The encoded protein is CASSLAFSSGEQFF.

There are many counts of this clonotype. This chain connects TRBV10-2 to TRBJ1-5, with TRBD1 identical over 8 bases. V trimming: 6 bases; J trimming: 4 bases; junction bases outside the gene matches: 5. CDR1 is WSHSY and CDR2 is SAAADI in the germline V gene. The CDR3 length is 14 residues. The CDR3 DNA is TGCGCCAGCAGGGACAGGGAAACTAATCAGCCCCAGCATTTT. Amino acid sequence: CASRDRETNQPQHF.

V usage is TRBV21-1 and J usage is TRBJ2-7. TRBV21-1 is classified as a pseudogene. The CDR3 totals 11 residues. The CDR3 DNA follows: TGTGCCAACCCCACGAAGTACGAGCAGTACTTC. This codes for CANPTKYEQYF.

This clonotype was counted many times. The J gene is TRBJ2-7, the V gene TRBV7-2; 13 bases map to TRBD2. V trimming: 5 bases; J trimming: 0 bases; junction bases outside the gene matches: 10. This CDR3 region has 18 residues. The germline V gene has CDR1 SGHTA and CDR2 FQGNSA. In DNA, the CDR3 is TGTGCCAGCAGCCAGGCGGGACTAGCGGGAAGCCTCTCCTACGAGCAGTACTTC. Translation gives CASSQAGLAGSLSYEQYF. Complete variable domain (other parts from reference TRBV7-2 and TRBJ2-7): GAGVSQSPSNKVTEKGKDVELRCDPISGHTALYWYRQSLGQGLEFLIYFQGNSAPDKSGLPSDRFSAERTGGSVSTLTIQRTQQEDSAVYLCASSQAGLAGSLSYEQYFGPGTRLTVT.

The chain couples TRBV12-3 or TRBV12-4 to TRBJ1-2; D is perhaps TRBD1 (5 bases). Trimming took off 2 bases at V and 6 bases at J, with 10 bases between the two ends. The CDR3 extends over 13 amino acids. DNA for the CDR3: TGTGCCAGCAGTTTACAAGGGGCGGATGGCTACACCTTC. Its translation: CASSLQGADGYTF.

In this sample, this clonotype turned up many times. The rearrangement uses TRBV7-8 and TRBJ1-4, with a possible D match to TRBD1 (5 bases). The germline CDR1 and CDR2 sequences are SGHVS and FQNEAQ. The ends were cut back, 3 bases at V and 13 bases at J, with 15 bases in the middle. The length of the CDR3 is 13 residues. CDR3 sequence reads: CASSLATAGGLFF. The CDR3 DNA reads TGTGCCAGCAGCTTGGCTACAGCGGGGGGACTGTTTTTT. Full variable domain (missing parts from reference TRBV7-8 and TRBJ1-4): GAGVSQSPRYKVAKRGQDVALRCDPISGHVSLFWYQQALGQGPEFLTYFQNEAQLDKSGLPSDRFFAERPEGSVSTLKIQRTQQEDSAVYLCASSLATAGGLFFGSGTQLSVL.

The V call is TRBV18, the J call TRBJ1-3, with a tentative D call TRBD1 (6 bases). This CDR3 has 15 amino acids. Between the trimmed V and J ends, which lost 1 base and 0 bases, there was a span of 7 bases. The V gene's germline CDR1 is KGHSH and CDR2 LQKENI. This CDR3 reads CASSPRQVSGNTIYF. In DNA form, the CDR3 reads TGTGCCAGCTCACCACGACAGGTCTCTGGAAACACCATATATTTT.

This chain joins TRBV27 and TRBJ2-7, with D perhaps being TRBD1 or TRBD2 (5 bases each). Trimming stripped 0 bases from V and 3 bases from J, with 12 bases between. This CDR3 contains 15 residues. CDR1 is MNHEY, CDR2 SMNVEV, per germline (reference sequence). The CDR3 DNA follows: TGTGCCAGCAGTTTATCCCCCGGGACCCACTACGAGCAGTACTTC. Translation: CASSLSPGTHYEQYF.

This clonotype was recorded a few times. The chain carries TRBV6-6 and TRBJ2-7, with D possibly called TRBD1 or TRBD2 (5 bases each). CDR1 is MNHNY and CDR2 is SVGAGI in the germline V gene (reference sequence). V was pared by 7 bases and J by 2 bases, with 12 bases between. The CDR3 is 13 residues long. This CDR3 reads CASTRDRTYEQYF. The CDR3 nucleotides are TGTGCCAGCACCCGGGACCGAACCTACGAGCAGTACTTC.

This clonotype appeared many times. The gene calls are TRBV6-1 and TRBJ2-1, with D perhaps TRBD1 (5 bases). Trimming pared 8 bases from V and 0 bases from J, leaving 11 bases between. CDR3 length equals 14 residues. Germline CDR1 is MNHNS and CDR2 is SASEGT. Here the CDR3 reads CASLWGSSYNEQFF. DNA of the CDR3: TGTGCCAGCCTCTGGGGCAGCTCCTACAATGAGCAGTTCTTC.

On this clonotype itself: A much larger clone lies one base from this, so it may be a read error. V is TRBV2 and J is TRBJ2-3, with D unclear. Trimming stripped 7 bases from V and 2 bases from J, with 4 bases between. The CDR3 covers 11 residues. The germline gives CDR1 SNHLY, CDR2 FYNNEI. DNA of the CDR3: TGTGCCAGCACCTTCACAGATACGCAGTATTTT. Its protein product is CASTFTDTQYF.

This clonotype was counted ten times or more. The genes are TRBV5-1 and TRBJ1-1; no definite D call. The CDR3 spans 14 residues. Germline CDR1 reads SGHRS; CDR2 reads YFSETQ. Between the trimmed V and J ends, which lost 3 bases and 0 bases, there was a span of 9 bases. Written as DNA, the CDR3 is TGCGCCAGCAGCTGGACTGGGATGAACACTGAAGCTTTCTTT. It encodes CASSWTGMNTEAFF. Full variable domain (missing parts from reference TRBV5-1 and TRBJ1-1): KAGVTQTPRYLIKTRGQQVTLSCSPISGHRSVSWYQQTPGQGLQFLFEYFSETQRNKGNFPGRFSGRQFSNSRSEMNVSTLELGDSALYLCASSWTGMNTEAFFGQGTRLTVV.

This clonotype has just a few counts. The final CDR3 position lacks the conserved phenylalanine or tryptophan, pointing to a likely read error. The chain has TRBV28 and TRBJ2-7, with TRBD1 identical over 7 bases. The V and J ends lost 5 bases and 2 bases, in that order; junction bases with no gene match: 9. The CDR3 has 15 residues. The germline V gene has CDR1 MDHEN and CDR2 SYDVKM. The CDR3 DNA is TGTGCCAGCAGTCTAATGGGAGACAGGGCCTACGAGCAGTACTTA. Its protein product is CASSLMGDRAYEQYL.

This clonotype was seen at least ten times. The chain carries TRBV7-2 and TRBJ1-6; D unresolved. This CDR3 spans 14 amino acids. Germline CDR1 is SGHTA and CDR2 is FQGNSA. Trimming pared 1 base from V and 10 bases from J, leaving 11 bases between. The CDR3 region is CASSLGGIGSPLHF. CDR3 nucleotide sequence: TGTGCCAGCAGCTTAGGAGGGATAGGCTCACCCCTCCACTTT.

The sample holds many counts of this clonotype. The genes are TRBV7-6 and TRBJ2-5; D may be TRBD2 (5 bases). The V end was cut by 5 bases, the J end by 4 bases, with 11 bases between. This CDR3 region has 13 residues. Looked up from germline, CDR1 is SGHVS and CDR2 is FNYEAQ. The chain's CDR3 is CASSRTRAETQYF. In DNA form, the CDR3 reads TGTGCCAGCAGCCGAACTAGAGCAGAGACCCAGTACTTC.

A word on this clonotype: A much bigger clone sits one base away, suggesting this may be a read error. The chain is built from TRBV7-2 and TRBJ2-2; D not resolved. Germline CDR1 SGHTA, CDR2 FQGNSA. The CDR3 is 13 residues long. Trimming stripped 1 base from V and 10 bases from J, with 10 bases between. As DNA, the CDR3 is TGTGCCAGCAGCTTAGACAGTTTCGAGGAGCTGTTTTTT. It is translated as CASSLDSFEELFF. Full variable domain (rest looked up from reference TRBV7-2 and TRBJ2-2): GAGVSQSPSNKVTEKGKDVELRCDPISGHTALYWYRQSLGQGLEFLIYFQGNSAPDKSGLPSDRFSAERTGGSVSTLTIQRTQQEDSAVYLCASSLDSFEELFFGEGSRLTVL.

This clonotype showed up just a few times. The rearrangement links TRBV3-2 to TRBJ2-7. TRBV3-2 corresponds to a pseudogene. The CDR3 covers 13 residues. The CDR3 is CASSRGNAAEQYF. The CDR3 DNA sequence: TGTGCCAGCAGCCGAGGTAATGCGGCCGAGCAGTACTTC.

There are a few counts of this clonotype. The chain employs TRBV30 and TRBJ2-5, with a tentative D call TRBD2 (6 bases). Germline lookup yields CDR1 GTSNPN and CDR2 SVGIG (reference sequence). The CDR3 contains 14 residues. Trimming pared 0 bases from V and 5 bases from J, leaving 13 bases between. This CDR3 is CAWSVRRALETQYF. The CDR3 nucleotides are TGTGCCTGGAGTGTACGGAGGGCTTTGGAGACCCAGTACTTC.

The chain recombines TRBV2 with TRBJ2-2, with TRBD2 matching 7 bases. Per the germline V gene, CDR1 is SNHLY and CDR2 is FYNNEI. J lost 0 bases, V lost 4 bases, and 2 bases had no gene match. The CDR3 consists of 15 residues. In DNA form, the CDR3 reads TGTGCCAGCAGTGGAACTAGCGCGAACACCGGGGAGCTGTTTTTT. Amino acids: CASSGTSANTGELFF.

This clonotype was detected many times. The rearrangement joins TRBV7-2 to TRBJ2-1, with D perhaps matching TRBD1 (5 bases). The CDR3 has 17 residues. CDR1 SGHTA and CDR2 FQGNSA come from the germline V gene. V lost 8 bases and J 0 bases, leaving 20 bases between the germline ends. The CDR3 bases are TGTGCCAGCGCCCAATCTATAGGGGTGGGCTCCTACAATGAGCAGTTCTTC. It encodes CASAQSIGVGSYNEQFF.

This clonotype was seen ten or more times. This chain connects TRBV5-1 to TRBJ1-2, with 8 bases fitting TRBD1. CDR1 is SGHRS, CDR2 YFSETQ, per germline. The CDR3 extends over 14 amino acids. V dropped 2 bases and J dropped 6; count of bases not matched to a gene: 6. The CDR3 reads CASSFLSGGHGYTF. In nucleotides, the CDR3 is TGCGCCAGCAGCTTTTTGTCAGGGGGCCATGGCTACACCTTC.

At least ten counts were recorded for this clonotype. The chain carries TRBV14 and TRBJ2-1, with D unclear. This CDR3 has 15 amino acids. Looked up from germline, CDR1 is SGHDN and CDR2 is FVKESK. Trimming cost V 3 bases and J 8 bases, with 17 bases left between them. In DNA, the CDR3 is TGTGCCAGCAGCCACAAGGGTTGGCTGGACGATGAGCAGTTCTTC. Amino acids: CASSHKGWLDDEQFF.

This clonotype has at least ten counts. V usage is TRBV12-3 or TRBV12-4 and J usage is TRBJ1-3; D remains ambiguous. The CDR3 has 16 residues. V was pared by 5 bases and J by 4 bases, with 18 bases between. The CDR3 sequence is CASSDTGSRTGNTIYF. As DNA, the CDR3 is TGTGCCAGCAGTGATACGGGCTCCCGTACGGGAAACACCATATATTTT.

The chain recombines TRBV7-9 with TRBJ1-6; 9 bases match TRBD1. The CDR3 sequence is 14 residues long. Trimming removed 5 bases from V and 10 bases from J; junction bases left unmatched: 6. Germline-derived CDR1 and CDR2 are SEHNR and FQNEAQ (reference sequence). The CDR3 loop reads CASSRRDRVSPLHF. The CDR3 nucleotides read TGTGCCAGCAGCCGCCGGGACAGGGTCTCACCCCTCCACTTT.

This clonotype showed up many times. This CDR3 reads CASTSGIYEQYF. In nucleotides, the CDR3 is TGTGCCAGCACTTCGGGGATCTACGAGCAGTACTTC. The J gene is TRBJ2-7, the V gene TRBV11-2, with D maybe TRBD2 (5 bases). The germline V gene encodes CDR1 SGHAT and CDR2 FQNNGV. The CDR3 consists of 12 residues. V shed 7 bases and J shed 3 bases, with 10 bases lying between them.

This clonotype has a handful of counts. The chain recombines TRBV29-1 with TRBJ2-1; D not resolved. From germline, CDR1 is SQVTM and CDR2 ANQGSEA. V lost 8 bases and J lost 4, with 9 bases in between. This CDR3 has 11 residues. The chain's CDR3 is CSYRVYNEQFF. The CDR3 region has the DNA TGCAGCTACCGGGTTTACAATGAGCAGTTCTTC.